What follows are 25 T cell receptor beta chains derived from one specimen sequenced in a study of control samples from healthy donors and cancer patients. Here immunoSEQ multiplex PCR was the method, and the copy in TCRdb shows in-frame clones only, minus some. The repertoire holds about 120,000 clones, with roughly 92% as singletons. Sequences were obtained from PBMCs. The receptors were gathered from an elderly man with head and neck cancer.

The V gene is TRBV7-9, the J gene TRBJ2-1; tentative D call: TRBD1 (7 bases). This CDR3 spans 14 amino acids. CDR1 and CDR2 (germline): SEHNR, FQNEAQ (reference sequence). With 2 bases removed from V and 9 bases from J, the gap between germline ends came to 14 bases. In DNA, the CDR3 is TGTGCCAGCAGCTTACAGGGGGGTAGCGTTGAGCAGTTCTTC. This encodes CASSLQGGSVEQFF. Full variable domain (rest looked up from reference TRBV7-9 and TRBJ2-1): DTGVSQNPRHKITKRGQNVTFRCDPISEHNRLYWYRQTLGQGPEFLTYFQNEAQLEKSRLLSDRFSAERPKGSFSTLEIQRTEQGDSAMYLCASSLQGGSVEQFFGPGTRLTVL.

The chain has TRBV19 and TRBJ2-1; TRBD2 matches 10 bases. From germline, CDR1 is LNHDA and CDR2 SQIVND (reference sequence). The CDR3 loop spans 17 amino acids. V lost 2 bases to trimming and J lost 0 bases; unmatched junction nucleotides: 4. CDR3 sequence (DNA): TGTGCCAGTAGTATACTAGCGGGGGCCCTCTCCTACAATGAGCAGTTCTTC. Translation: CASSILAGALSYNEQFF.

The chain recombines TRBV5-1 with TRBJ1-2, with D maybe TRBD1 (6 bases). Per germline, CDR1 SGHRS and CDR2 YFSETQ. This CDR3 is 14 amino acids long. Trimming shortened V by 0 bases and J by 4 bases, and 10 bases separated the two germline ends. CDR3 nucleotide sequence: TGCGCCAGCAGCTTGGAGAGGGGGGCCTATGGCTACACCTTC. This translates into CASSLERGAYGYTF.

The chain employs TRBV6-1 and TRBJ2-7; a possible D gene is TRBD1 (5 bases). CDR1 and CDR2 from the germline V gene are MNHNS and SASEGT. V was trimmed by 2 bases and J by 2 bases, leaving 19 bases between them. The CDR3 runs to 17 residues. The CDR3: CASSEFQGGTKTYEQYF. DNA of the CDR3: TGTGCCAGCAGTGAATTTCAGGGCGGAACCAAGACCTACGAGCAGTACTTC.

This chain connects TRBV27 to TRBJ1-1; possibly TRBD1 for D (6 bases). Trimming stripped 5 bases from V and 6 bases from J, with 16 bases between. Germline CDR1 and CDR2: MNHEY and SMNVEV (reference sequence). The CDR3 contains 14 residues. The CDR3 region is CASSPHRERAEAFF. The DNA for the CDR3 is TGTGCCAGCAGTCCCCACAGGGAGCGCGCTGAAGCTTTCTTT.

The chain combines TRBV5-4 with TRBJ1-5; D might be TRBD1 (5 bases). The germline CDR1 and CDR2 sequences are SGHNT and YYREEE (reference sequence). The CDR3 extends over 12 amino acids. The germline V and J ends were trimmed by 0 bases and 9 bases, with 7 bases remaining between them. The CDR3 here is CASSLAGGPQHF. For the CDR3, the DNA is TGTGCCAGCAGCTTGGCCGGGGGGCCCCAGCATTTT.

The rearrangement links TRBV5-4 to TRBJ2-7; TRBD1 aligns across 8 bases. With V trimmed by 1 base and J by 6 bases, 6 bases remained unmatched. The germline V gene has CDR1 SGHNT and CDR2 YYREEE (reference sequence). This CDR3 comprises 14 residues. This CDR3 is CASSLKDRDGEQYF. The CDR3 nucleotides read TGTGCCAGCAGCTTGAAGGACAGGGATGGCGAGCAGTACTTC.

The chain carries TRBV5-1 and TRBJ1-2; D is unresolved. The CDR3 has 13 residues. Trimming left V 1 base short and J 2 bases short, with 6 bases between. Germline CDR1 SGHRS, CDR2 YFSETQ. For the CDR3, the DNA is TGCGCCAGCAGCTTGAATGAGAACTATGGCTACACCTTC. It is translated as CASSLNENYGYTF.

A few counts support this clone. Other DNA sequences within the sample encode an identical CDR3. This chain joins TRBV6-5 and TRBJ1-1, with a weak D call TRBD1 (6 bases). Germline V gene lookup returns CDR1 MNHEY and CDR2 SVGAGI. The CDR3 sequence is 14 residues long. V lost 5 bases and J 0 bases, leaving 10 bases between the germline ends. The CDR3 region has the DNA TGTGCCAGCAGTAAACAGGGCATGAACACTGAAGCTTTCTTT. Residues: CASSKQGMNTEAFF.

The chain carries TRBV19 and TRBJ2-5, with TRBD1 as a possible D gene (7 bases). Germline V lookup: CDR1 LNHDA, CDR2 SQIVND (reference sequence). The CDR3 loop spans 14 amino acids. Trimming removed 2 bases at V and 10 bases at J, with 17 bases between. The CDR3 DNA is TGTGCCAGTAGTATACGCCAGGGGGGTCGGAACCAGTACTTC. Encoded protein: CASSIRQGGRNQYF.

The chain uses TRBV11-2 and TRBJ1-2; no definite D call. V was cut by 1 base and J by 7 bases, with 16 bases left in between. Germline V lookup: CDR1 SGHAT, CDR2 FQNNGV. The CDR3 is 15 amino acids. CDR3 in amino acids: CASSLGTSPVSGYTF. CDR3 nucleotide sequence: TGTGCCAGCAGCTTAGGGACCAGCCCAGTCAGTGGCTACACCTTC.

The genes are TRBV30 and TRBJ1-6; TRBD1 agrees at 8 bases. V lost 3 bases and J lost 6; bases outside the gene matches: 4. This CDR3 comprises 14 residues. The germline V gene has CDR1 GTSNPN and CDR2 SVGIG (reference sequence). The DNA for the CDR3 is TGTGCCTGGAGCTCAGGGGGCGGTAATTCACCCCTCCACTTT. This codes for CAWSSGGGNSPLHF.

This clone was seen once. This chain uses TRBV11-2 with TRBJ1-1; D remains ambiguous. Trimming took 1 base from V and 7 from J, leaving 13 bases between them. There are 14 residues in the CDR3. Germline V gene lookup returns CDR1 SGHAT and CDR2 FQNNGV. The CDR3 DNA is TGTGCCAGCAGCTTAGCTTTTCGGAGGGTTGAAGCTTTCTTT. Translated, it gives CASSLAFRRVEAFF.

The V and J genes are TRBV27 and TRBJ2-5; TRBD2 might be the D (5 bases). This CDR3 has 15 amino acids. Trimming removed 3 bases from V and 4 bases from J, with 15 bases in between. Per the germline V gene, CDR1 is MNHEY and CDR2 is SMNVEV (reference sequence). The CDR3 nucleotides read TGTGCCAGCAGTTTGCGGGCGAGGTTTGGAGAGACCCAGTACTTC. Its protein is CASSLRARFGETQYF.

J is TRBJ1-4 and V is TRBV6-2 or TRBV6-3; TRBD1 agrees at 7 bases. Germline lookup yields CDR1 MNHEY and CDR2 SVGEGT. Trimming removed 6 bases from V and 13 bases from J; junction bases left unmatched: 8. The CDR3 contains 12 residues. The chain's CDR3 is CASSKRQGGLFF. In DNA form, the CDR3 reads TGTGCCAGCAGCAAACGACAGGGAGGACTGTTTTTT.

The chain links TRBV11-2 to TRBJ2-1; D unresolved. Germline lookup yields CDR1 SGHAT and CDR2 FQNNGV. The ends were cut back, 1 base at V and 5 bases at J, with 6 bases in the middle. The CDR3 runs 13 residues. The CDR3 DNA sequence: TGTGCCAGCAGCTTAGGACTTAACAATGAGCAGTTCTTC. It codes for CASSLGLNNEQFF. The full variable domain, with the rest looked up from reference TRBV11-2 and TRBJ2-1, is EAGVAQSPRYKIIEKRQSVAFWCNPISGHATLYWYQQILGQGPKLLIQFQNNGVVDDSQLPKDRFSAERLKGVDSTLKIQPAKLEDSAVYLCASSLGLNNEQFFGPGTRLTVL.

The chain has TRBV5-1 and TRBJ1-2; TRBD1 agrees at 7 bases. Per the germline V gene, CDR1 is SGHRS and CDR2 is YFSETQ. This CDR3 region has 14 residues. The junction had 13 bases not matched to a gene; V was cut back by 6 bases and J by 8 bases. CDR3 DNA: TGCGCCAGCAAGACAGGGTTCCCTATAAGAGGCTACACCTTC. This gives the protein CASKTGFPIRGYTF.

This clone was detected only once. The rearrangement uses TRBV5-4 and TRBJ2-3, with D possibly matching TRBD2 (6 bases). The CDR3 spans 14 residues. CDR1 is SGHNT, CDR2 YYREEE, per germline (reference sequence). Trimming took 0 bases from V and 5 from J, leaving 10 bases between them. The CDR3 DNA sequence: TGTGCCAGCAGCTTGGTTGTGGGGGGAGATACGCAGTATTTT. Its translation: CASSLVVGGDTQYF.

There are a few counts of this clone. This sequence joins TRBV20-1 and TRBJ2-1; maybe TRBD2 (6 bases). The CDR3 spans 13 residues. The ends were cut back, 3 bases at V and 4 bases at J, with 10 bases in the middle. Germline loops: CDR1 DFQATT, CDR2 SNEGSKA (reference sequence). The CDR3 loop is CSASGLAYNEQFF. DNA of the CDR3: TGCAGTGCTAGTGGGCTAGCGTACAATGAGCAGTTCTTC.

The chain links TRBV7-6 to TRBJ2-1, with D possibly being TRBD2 (6 bases). CDR3 length: 17 amino acids. CDR1 is SGHVS and CDR2 is FNYEAQ in the germline V gene. The ends were cut back, 0 bases at V and 0 bases at J, with 12 bases in the middle. This chain's CDR3 is CASSLAGGLSSYNEQFF. CDR3 nucleotides: TGTGCCAGCAGCTTAGCAGGAGGGCTGAGCTCCTACAATGAGCAGTTCTTC.

CDR3 sequence: CASVFQRASGANVLTF. DNA for the CDR3: TGTGCCAGCGTCTTTCAAAGAGCCTCTGGGGCCAACGTCCTGACTTTC. This chain connects TRBV5-4 to TRBJ2-6; D gene uncertain. Germline lookup yields CDR1 SGHNT and CDR2 YYREEE (reference sequence). Trimming removed 7 bases at V and 0 bases at J, with 14 bases between. The CDR3 runs 16 residues.

This clone was picked up one time. The rearrangement joins TRBV10-1 to TRBJ2-1; TRBD2 is a possible D gene (7 bases). CDR1 and CDR2 from the germline V gene are WNHNN and SYGVQD (reference sequence). V lost 1 base, J lost 6 bases, and 16 bases lay in between. This CDR3 contains 16 residues. The CDR3 DNA is TGCGCCAGCAGTGAGTTGGGGGGGGCAGTGGGCAATGAGCAGTTCTTC. Its translation is CASSELGGAVGNEQFF.

CDR3 sequence (DNA): TGTGCCAGCAGCTTGTTCGGCGGACCCGCCCCCAATGAGCAGTTCTTC. Translated: CASSLFGGPAPNEQFF. This chain connects TRBV5-6 to TRBJ2-1; D remains ambiguous. This CDR3 has 16 residues. Per germline, CDR1 SGHDT and CDR2 YYEEEE. V was trimmed by 1 base and J by 6 bases, leaving 17 bases between them.

The rearrangement uses TRBV2 and TRBJ1-5; D may be TRBD1 (6 bases). Per the germline V gene, CDR1 is SNHLY and CDR2 is FYNNEI. The CDR3 is made up of 14 amino acids. V was trimmed by 5 bases and J by 0 bases, leaving 8 bases between them. The CDR3 nucleotides are TGTGCCAGCAGTCTCAGGGGTAGCAATCAGCCCCAGCATTTT. Its protein product is CASSLRGSNQPQHF. The full variable domain, completed using reference TRBV2 and TRBJ1-5, is EPEVTQTPSHQVTQMGQEVILRCVPISNHLYFYWYRQILGQKVEFLVSFYNNEISEKSEIFDDQFSVERPDGSNFTLKIRSTKLEDSAMYFCASSLRGSNQPQHFGDGTRLSIL.

V and J are TRBV12-3 or TRBV12-4 and TRBJ1-4; D unclear. This CDR3 contains 13 residues. Deletions cut 2 bases from V and 7 bases from J, with 8 bases between. This CDR3 is CASSLLMGEKLFF. The DNA of the CDR3 is TGTGCCAGCAGTTTACTCATGGGTGAAAAACTGTTTTTT.